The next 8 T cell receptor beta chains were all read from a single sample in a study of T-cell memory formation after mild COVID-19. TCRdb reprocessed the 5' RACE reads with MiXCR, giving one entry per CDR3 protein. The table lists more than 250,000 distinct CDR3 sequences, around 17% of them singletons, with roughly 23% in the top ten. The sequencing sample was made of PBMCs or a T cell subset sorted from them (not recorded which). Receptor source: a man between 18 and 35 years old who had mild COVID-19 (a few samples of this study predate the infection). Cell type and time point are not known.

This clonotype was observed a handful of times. CDR3 sequence (DNA): TGTGCCAGCAGCTGGGGACTGACCACCGGGGAGCTGTTTTTT. It specifies CASSWGLTTGELFF. The chain uses TRBV5-4 and TRBJ2-2; perhaps TRBD2 as D (6 bases). Trimming stripped 3 bases from V and 4 bases from J, with 10 bases between. CDR3 length: 14 residues. Germline CDR1 SGHNT, CDR2 YYREEE (reference sequence).

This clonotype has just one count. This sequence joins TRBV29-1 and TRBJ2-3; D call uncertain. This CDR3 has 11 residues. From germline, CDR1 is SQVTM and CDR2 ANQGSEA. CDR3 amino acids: CIGDPGDTQYF. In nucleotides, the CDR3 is TGCATCGGTGATCCTGGGGATACGCAGTATTTT.

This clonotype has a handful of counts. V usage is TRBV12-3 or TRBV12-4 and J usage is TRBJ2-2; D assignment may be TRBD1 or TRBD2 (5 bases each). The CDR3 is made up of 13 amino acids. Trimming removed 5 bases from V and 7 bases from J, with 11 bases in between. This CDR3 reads CASSHTGLGELFF. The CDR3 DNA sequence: TGTGCCAGCAGTCACACGGGGCTCGGGGAGCTGTTTTTT.

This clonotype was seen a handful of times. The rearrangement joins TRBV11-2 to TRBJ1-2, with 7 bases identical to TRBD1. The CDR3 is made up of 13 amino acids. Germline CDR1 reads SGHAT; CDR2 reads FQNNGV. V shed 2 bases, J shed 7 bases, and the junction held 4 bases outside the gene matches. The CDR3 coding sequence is TGTGCCAGCAGCTTATCAGGGGGGCTTGGCTACACCTTC. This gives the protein CASSLSGGLGYTF.

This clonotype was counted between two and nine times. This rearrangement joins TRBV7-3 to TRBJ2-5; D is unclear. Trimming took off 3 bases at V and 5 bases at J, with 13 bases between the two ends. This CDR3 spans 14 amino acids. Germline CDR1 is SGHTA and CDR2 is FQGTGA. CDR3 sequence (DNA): TGTGCCAGCAGCTTGGGCGGTACCTCGGAGACCCAGTACTTC. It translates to CASSLGGTSETQYF.

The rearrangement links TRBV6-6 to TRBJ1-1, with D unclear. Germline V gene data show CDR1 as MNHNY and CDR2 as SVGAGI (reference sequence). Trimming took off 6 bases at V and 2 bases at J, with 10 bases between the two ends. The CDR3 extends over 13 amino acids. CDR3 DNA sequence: TGTGCCAGCAGCTATGCGACTAACACTGAAGCTTTCTTT. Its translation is CASSYATNTEAFF.

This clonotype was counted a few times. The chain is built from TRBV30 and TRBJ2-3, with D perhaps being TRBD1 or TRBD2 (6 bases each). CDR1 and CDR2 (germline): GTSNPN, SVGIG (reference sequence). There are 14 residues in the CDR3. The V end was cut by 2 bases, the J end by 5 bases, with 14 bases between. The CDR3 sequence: CAWSRYREVDTQYF. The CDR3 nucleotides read TGTGCCTGGAGTCGGTACAGGGAGGTAGATACGCAGTATTTT.

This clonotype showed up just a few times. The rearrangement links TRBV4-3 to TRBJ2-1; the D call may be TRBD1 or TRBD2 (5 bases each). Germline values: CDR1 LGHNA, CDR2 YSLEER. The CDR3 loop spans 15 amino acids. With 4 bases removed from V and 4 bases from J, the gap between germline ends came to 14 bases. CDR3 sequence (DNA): TGCGCCAGCAGCCCGTTGGGGGTGGGATACAATGAGCAGTTCTTC. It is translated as CASSPLGVGYNEQFF.